Listed below are T cell receptor beta chains from one sample, sequenced in a study of T cells after yellow fever vaccination. TCRdb called the 5' RACE reads again in MiXCR, with one record for every CDR3 protein. The profile shows about 630,000 distinct CDR3 sequences, roughly 12% of them singletons. The sequencing used PBMCs, collected on the day of the yellow fever booster vaccination. Source of these receptors: a young man who received the YFV17D yellow fever vaccine. Both conserved end residues are part of each CDR3. The D gene is left open where the match is weak. Size is stated for part of the rows, as once, few or many counts, or as a class when the clone is expanded.

CDR3: CASSLWEADTQYF
DNA: TGTGCCAGCAGCTTGTGGGAGGCAGATACGCAGTATTTT
D: -
J: TRBJ2-3
V: TRBV7-9
size: many

CDR3: CASKQRTSGSFEQYF
DNA: TGTGCCAGCAAACAGAGAACTAGCGGGAGTTTCGAGCAGTACTTC
D: TRBD2
J: TRBJ2-7
V: TRBV27
size: -

CDR3: CASSPGSLGGTGELFF
DNA: TGTGCCAGCAGCCCCGGGAGCCTGGGCGGCACCGGGGAGCTGTTTTTT
D: -
J: TRBJ2-2
V: TRBV5-5
size: -

CDR3: CASSPVTVSTNEKLFF
DNA: TGTGCCAGCTCACCGGTGACAGTTTCCACTAATGAAAAACTGTTTTTT
D: -
J: TRBJ1-4
V: TRBV18
size: -

CDR3: CASSHPRGSGANVLTF
DNA: TGTGCCAGCAGCCATCCCAGGGGCTCTGGGGCCAACGTCCTGACTTTC
D: -
J: TRBJ2-6
V: TRBV16
size: few

CDR3: CSQGSRAYEQYF
DNA: TGCAGTCAGGGTTCCAGGGCCTACGAGCAGTACTTC
D: -
J: TRBJ2-7
V: TRBV20-1
size: -

CDR3: CASSLTGAGNEQFF
DNA: TGTGCCAGCAGCTTAACGGGAGCTGGCAATGAGCAGTTCTTC
D: -
J: TRBJ2-1
V: TRBV7-3
size: -

CDR3: CASEIGLGNTIYF
DNA: TGTGCCAGTGAGATCGGCCTTGGAAACACCATATATTTT
D: -
J: TRBJ1-3
V: TRBV19
size: few

CDR3: CASSSGLQNTEAFF
DNA: TGTGCCAGCAGCTCGGGGCTCCAGAACACTGAAGCTTTCTTT
D: -
J: TRBJ1-1
V: TRBV7-6
size: few

CDR3: CASRQGQDSYEQYF
DNA: TGCGCCAGCAGGCAGGGGCAGGACTCCTACGAGCAGTACTTC
D: -
J: TRBJ2-7
V: TRBV5-1
size: many

CDR3: CASSLTAGTEAFF
DNA: TGTGCCAGCAGCTTAACTGCGGGGACTGAAGCTTTCTTT
D: -
J: TRBJ1-1
V: TRBV7-6
size: many

CDR3: CASSLMVPRTGGRFEQYF
DNA: TGTGCCAGTAGTCTCATGGTACCCCGCACAGGGGGCCGGTTCGAGCAGTACTTC
D: TRBD1
J: TRBJ2-7
V: TRBV19
size: -

CDR3: CSARDPTDTQYF
DNA: TGCAGTGCTCGGGACCCCACAGATACGCAGTATTTT
D: -
J: TRBJ2-3
V: TRBV20-1
size: many

CDR3: CASRTTEGTDTQYF
DNA: TGTGCCAGCAGGACGACAGAGGGCACAGATACGCAGTATTTT
D: -
J: TRBJ2-3
V: TRBV28
size: few

CDR3: CATSRYPIGTGELFF
DNA: TGTGCCACCAGCCGATATCCTATCGGGACCGGGGAGCTGTTTTTT
D: -
J: TRBJ2-2
V: TRBV15
size: -

CDR3: CASSQDRNYRTDTQYF
DNA: TGTGCCAGCAGCCAAGATCGCAACTACCGCACAGATACGCAGTATTTT
D: -
J: TRBJ2-3
V: TRBV3-1
size: few

CDR3: CASSWANRYTEAFF
DNA: TGTGCCAGCTCGTGGGCAAACCGGTACACTGAAGCTTTCTTT
D: -
J: TRBJ1-1
V: TRBV18
size: few

CDR3: CASSLASSSGANVLTF
DNA: TGTGCCAGCAGCTTGGCCAGCAGCTCTGGGGCCAACGTCCTGACTTTC
D: -
J: TRBJ2-6
V: TRBV7-6
size: few

CDR3: CASSFLERSTDTQYF
DNA: TGTGCCAGCAGCTTCTTGGAGCGGAGCACAGATACGCAGTATTTT
D: -
J: TRBJ2-3
V: TRBV5-6
size: -

CDR3: CASSLEAGRYTGELFF
DNA: TGTGCCAGCAGCTTGGAAGCCGGGAGGTACACCGGGGAGCTGTTTTTT
D: TRBD2
J: TRBJ2-2
V: TRBV5-6
size: -

CDR3: CSARDLIRGNEQFF
DNA: TGCAGTGCTAGAGATTTGATCAGGGGCAATGAGCAGTTCTTC
D: -
J: TRBJ2-1
V: TRBV20-1
size: few

CDR3: CSARDIGSGTEKLFF
DNA: TGCAGTGCTAGAGATATCGGGTCAGGGACTGAAAAACTGTTTTTT
D: -
J: TRBJ1-4
V: TRBV20-1
size: -

CDR3: CSARLTARGTQYF
DNA: TGCAGTGCTAGACTGACCGCTCGTGGGACCCAGTACTTC
D: -
J: TRBJ2-5
V: TRBV20-1
size: -

CDR3: CASSVRQSHLVNSGYTF
DNA: TGTGCCAGCAGTGTCAGACAGTCCCACCTGGTTAATAGTGGCTACACCTTC
D: -
J: TRBJ1-2
V: TRBV27
size: few

CDR3: CASTWEQGSVYGYTF
DNA: TGTGCCAGCACTTGGGAGCAGGGGTCTGTCTATGGCTACACCTTC
D: -
J: TRBJ1-2
V: TRBV11-2
size: -

CDR3: CASSLADLYNEQFF
DNA: TGCGCCAGCAGCTTGGCCGACCTGTACAATGAGCAGTTCTTC
D: -
J: TRBJ2-1
V: TRBV5-1
size: few

CDR3: CAISDQQGNGYTF
DNA: TGTGCCATCAGTGACCAACAGGGTAATGGCTACACCTTC
D: -
J: TRBJ1-2
V: TRBV10-3
size: few

CDR3: CSASRPGNTDTQYF
DNA: TGCAGTGCTAGTAGGCCGGGAAACACAGATACGCAGTATTTT
D: -
J: TRBJ2-3
V: TRBV20-1
size: -

CDR3: CSASTGSYEQYF
DNA: TGCAGTGCTAGTACAGGGAGCTACGAGCAGTACTTC
D: -
J: TRBJ2-7
V: TRBV20-1
size: -

CDR3: CASSYTVQPQHF
DNA: TGTGCCAGCAGTTACACCGTCCAGCCCCAGCATTTT
D: -
J: TRBJ1-5
V: TRBV6-2/TRBV6-3
size: -

CDR3: CSAPGTSNTGELFF
DNA: TGCAGTGCCCCCGGGACTAGCAACACCGGGGAGCTGTTTTTT
D: TRBD2
J: TRBJ2-2
V: TRBV20-1
size: -

CDR3: CASRGQGYQPQHF
DNA: TGTGCCAGCAGGGGACAGGGTTACCAGCCCCAGCATTTT
D: TRBD1
J: TRBJ1-5
V: TRBV2
size: few

CDR3: CASSSGTGYRHTEAFF
DNA: TGTGCCAGCAGCTCAGGGACAGGGTATCGGCACACTGAAGCTTTCTTT
D: TRBD1
J: TRBJ1-1
V: TRBV7-8
size: few

CDR3: CASSPRLDSKNIQYF
DNA: TGTGCCAGCAGCCCAAGGCTAGATTCCAAAAACATTCAGTACTTC
D: -
J: TRBJ2-4
V: TRBV11-2
size: -

CDR3: CASSLPGQGIAGELFF
DNA: TGTGCCAGCAGCTTGCCGGGACAGGGGATCGCCGGGGAGCTGTTTTTT
D: TRBD1
J: TRBJ2-2
V: TRBV5-5
size: -

CDR3: CASSTQGSSSYEQYF
DNA: TGTGCCAGTAGTACGCAAGGATCGTCGAGCTACGAGCAGTACTTC
D: -
J: TRBJ2-7
V: TRBV19
size: few

CDR3: CASSLRRTGSYEQYF
DNA: TGTGCCAGCAGCTTACGGCGGACTGGCTCCTACGAGCAGTACTTC
D: -
J: TRBJ2-7
V: TRBV7-9
size: -

CDR3: CASSLRGQGDTGELFF
DNA: TGCGCCAGCAGCTTGAGGGGGCAGGGAGACACCGGGGAGCTGTTTTTT
D: TRBD1
J: TRBJ2-2
V: TRBV5-1
size: few

CDR3: CASSSRRQGQETQYF
DNA: TGTGCCAGCAGCTCCCGCCGACAGGGCCAAGAGACCCAGTACTTC
D: TRBD1
J: TRBJ2-5
V: TRBV5-5
size: few